This is a list of T cell receptor beta chains from one sample in a study of cytomegalovirus exposure and HLA in healthy donors. TCRdb keeps only in-frame clones here, not all; method: immunoSEQ multiplex PCR. The sample holds approximately 90,000 clones, 7.6% seen once. Material for sequencing was PBMCs. Every receptor here comes from a man between 50 and 59 years old in good health and CMV-seronegative. Each CDR3 is given with its conserved first and last residue. Each record gives: D gene, clone size, V gene, J gene, CDR3 protein, CDR3 DNA. The D gene is left open where the match is weak. Size values are once, few and many counts, or a class for expanded clones, and some rows have none.

D: NA; size: few; V: TRBV5-6; J: TRBJ1-3; CDR3: CASSFSGSGNTIYF; DNA: TGTGCCAGCAGCTTTTCGGGATCTGGAAACACCATATATTTT
D: NA; size: NA; V: TRBV4-1; J: TRBJ2-3; CDR3: CASSQAGRPTDTQYF; DNA: TGCGCCAGCAGCCAAGCGGGAAGGCCCACAGATACGCAGTATTTT
D: NA; size: NA; V: TRBV11-2; J: TRBJ2-7; CDR3: CASSLSDYEQYF; DNA: TGTGCCAGCAGCTTGAGTGATTACGAGCAGTACTTC
D: TRBD2; size: few; V: TRBV6-1; J: TRBJ2-7; CDR3: CASSGASGSSYEQYF; DNA: TGTGCCAGCAGTGGAGCTAGCGGGAGCTCCTACGAGCAGTACTTC
D: TRBD2; size: NA; V: TRBV15; J: TRBJ2-1; CDR3: CATSRGAGGNEQFF; DNA: TGTGCCACCAGCAGAGGAGCGGGAGGGAATGAGCAGTTCTTC
D: TRBD2; size: few; V: TRBV7-2; J: TRBJ2-3; CDR3: CASSQGLVSTDTQYF; DNA: TGTGCCAGCAGCCAGGGACTAGTTAGCACAGATACGCAGTATTTT
D: TRBD1; size: NA; V: TRBV4-2; J: TRBJ1-4; CDR3: CASSTNQGVNEKLFF; DNA: TGTGCCAGCAGCACCAATCAGGGGGTCAATGAAAAACTGTTTTTT
D: NA; size: NA; V: TRBV7-8; J: TRBJ2-7; CDR3: CASSPIPHRERNTEQYF; DNA: TGTGCCAGCAGCCCCATACCCCACAGGGAAAGGAATACCGAGCAGTACTTC
D: NA; size: NA; V: TRBV15; J: TRBJ2-1; CDR3: CATSSRVGGYNEQFF; DNA: TGTGCCACCAGCAGTCGAGTTGGGGGGTACAATGAGCAGTTCTTC
D: TRBD1; size: NA; V: TRBV6-5; J: TRBJ2-7; CDR3: CASTRGQGAYEQYF; DNA: TGTGCCAGCACCAGGGGACAGGGGGCGTACGAGCAGTACTTC
D: NA; size: few; V: TRBV7-8; J: TRBJ2-1; CDR3: CASSIHRDTAYNEQFF; DNA: TGTGCCAGCAGCATACACCGGGACACAGCCTACAATGAGCAGTTCTTC
D: TRBD2; size: few; V: TRBV30; J: TRBJ2-7; CDR3: CALRLAGPRYEQYF; DNA: TGTGCCTTACGACTAGCGGGACCCCGTTACGAGCAGTACTTC
D: TRBD2; size: NA; V: TRBV11-3; J: TRBJ2-7; CDR3: CASSLDWRENPPGEQYF; DNA: TGTGCCAGCAGCTTAGATTGGCGGGAGAACCCCCCTGGCGAGCAGTACTTC
D: TRBD2; size: many; V: TRBV6-6; J: TRBJ2-7; CDR3: CASSRGGSGEQYF; DNA: TGTGCCAGCAGTCGGGGAGGGTCGGGAGAGCAGTACTTC
D: NA; size: NA; V: TRBV6-6; J: TRBJ1-4; CDR3: CASGRQGPEKLFF; DNA: TGTGCCAGCGGTCGGCAGGGGCCCGAAAAACTGTTTTTT
D: TRBD1; size: NA; V: TRBV28; J: TRBJ2-2; CDR3: CASSYTGGNTGELFF; DNA: TGTGCCAGCAGTTACACAGGGGGGAACACCGGGGAGCTGTTTTTT
D: TRBD2; size: NA; V: TRBV9; J: TRBJ2-1; CDR3: CASSVGAGGQFEQFF; DNA: TGTGCCAGCAGCGTAGGAGCGGGAGGGCAGTTTGAGCAGTTCTTC
D: NA; size: NA; V: TRBV4-3; J: TRBJ2-7; CDR3: CASSQDSGGQGYEQYF; DNA: TGCGCCAGCAGCCAAGATAGCGGTGGTCAAGGCTACGAGCAGTACTTC
D: TRBD1; size: NA; V: TRBV7-8; J: TRBJ1-1; CDR3: CASSLDRDTEAFF; DNA: TGTGCCAGCAGCTTGGACAGGGACACTGAAGCTTTCTTT
D: NA; size: few; V: TRBV5-1; J: TRBJ1-1; CDR3: CASSLGLPLNTEAFF; DNA: TGCGCCAGCAGCTTGGGACTGCCATTGAACACTGAAGCTTTCTTT
D: TRBD1; size: NA; V: TRBV28; J: TRBJ2-2; CDR3: CASSQGANTGELFF; DNA: TGTGCCAGCAGCCAGGGGGCGAACACCGGGGAGCTGTTTTTT
D: NA; size: NA; V: TRBV10-3; J: TRBJ1-4; CDR3: CAISQGGNEKLFF; DNA: TGTGCCATCAGTCAAGGGGGTAATGAAAAACTGTTTTTT
D: NA; size: few; V: TRBV21-1; J: TRBJ1-1; CDR3: CARGGMHTEAFF; DNA: TGTGCCCGCGGAGGGATGCACACTGAAGCTTTCTTT
D: NA; size: few; V: TRBV5-5; J: TRBJ2-7; CDR3: CASSPDTQFSYEQYF; DNA: TGTGCCAGCAGCCCGGACACGCAGTTCTCCTACGAGCAGTACTTC
D: NA; size: NA; V: TRBV6-1; J: TRBJ2-7; CDR3: CASSEEGQYYEQYF; DNA: TGTGCCAGCAGTGAAGAAGGACAATACTACGAGCAGTACTTC
D: NA; size: few; V: TRBV6-1; J: TRBJ2-6; CDR3: CASSAQGFSGANVLTF; DNA: TGTGCCAGCAGTGCCCAGGGATTCTCTGGGGCCAACGTCCTGACTTTC
D: NA; size: NA; V: TRBV28; J: TRBJ1-5; CDR3: CASSLSHGSNQPQHF; DNA: TGTGCCAGCAGTCTTTCCCACGGTAGCAATCAGCCCCAGCATTTT